This T cell receptor beta chain was recorded in a study of T cell responses to AZD1222 COVID-19 vaccine. This CDR3 is 17 amino acids long. Trimming pared 5 bases from V and 0 bases from J, leaving 17 bases between. The V gene's germline CDR1 is MDHEN and CDR2 SYDVKM. The repertoire was sequenced with immunoSEQ multiplex PCR; TCRdb's copy has only in-frame clones and lacks some. The sample includes roughly 150,000 clones, 75% to 90% of them seen just once. Here the sequenced sample was peripheral blood, taken after recovery from COVID-19. The rearrangement joins TRBV28 to TRBJ2-1; D possibly matches TRBD1 or TRBD2 (5 bases each). This TCR was sampled from an adult who had recovered from COVID-19. The CDR3 loop is CASSGAPGKGSYNEQFF. CDR3 DNA: TGTGCCAGCAGTGGGGCCCCGGGGAAGGGCTCCTACAATGAGCAGTTCTTC.